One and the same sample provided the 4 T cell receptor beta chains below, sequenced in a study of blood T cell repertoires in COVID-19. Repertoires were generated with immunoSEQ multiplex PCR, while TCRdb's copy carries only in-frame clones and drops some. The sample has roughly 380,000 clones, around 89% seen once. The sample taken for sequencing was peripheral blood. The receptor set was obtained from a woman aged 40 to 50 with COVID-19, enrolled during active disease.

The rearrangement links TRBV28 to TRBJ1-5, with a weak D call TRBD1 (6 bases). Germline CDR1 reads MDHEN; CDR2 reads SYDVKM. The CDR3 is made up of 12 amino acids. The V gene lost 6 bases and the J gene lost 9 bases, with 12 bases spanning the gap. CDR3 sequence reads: CASRPGTRPQHF. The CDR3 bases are TGTGCCAGCAGACCCGGGACAAGGCCCCAGCATTTT.

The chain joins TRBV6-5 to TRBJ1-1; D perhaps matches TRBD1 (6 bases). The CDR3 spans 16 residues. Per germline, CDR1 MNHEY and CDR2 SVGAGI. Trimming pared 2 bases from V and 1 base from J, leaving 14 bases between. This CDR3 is CASSYTAGARNTEAFF. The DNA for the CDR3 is TGTGCCAGCAGTTACACCGCGGGGGCACGGAACACTGAAGCTTTCTTT.

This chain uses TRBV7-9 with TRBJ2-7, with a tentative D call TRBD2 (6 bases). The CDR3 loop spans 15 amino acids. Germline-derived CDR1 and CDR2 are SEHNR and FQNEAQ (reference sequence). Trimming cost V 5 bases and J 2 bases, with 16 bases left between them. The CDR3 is CASSRRETETYEQYF. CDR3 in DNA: TGTGCCAGCAGCCGCCGGGAGACAGAGACCTACGAGCAGTACTTC. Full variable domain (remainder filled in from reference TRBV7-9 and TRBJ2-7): DTGVSQNPRHKITKRGQNVTFRCDPISEHNRLYWYRQTLGQGPEFLTYFQNEAQLEKSRLLSDRFSAERPKGSFSTLEIQRTEQGDSAMYLCASSRRETETYEQYFGPGTRLTVT.

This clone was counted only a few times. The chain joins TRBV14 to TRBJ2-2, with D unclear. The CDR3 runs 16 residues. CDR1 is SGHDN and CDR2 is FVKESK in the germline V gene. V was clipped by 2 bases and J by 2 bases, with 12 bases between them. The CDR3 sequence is CASSQIGVTNTGELFF. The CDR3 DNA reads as TGTGCCAGCAGCCAAATAGGAGTTACCAACACCGGGGAGCTGTTTTTT.